These T cell receptor beta chains were read from a single sample in a study of blood T cell repertoires in COVID-19. Repertoires were generated with immunoSEQ multiplex PCR, while TCRdb's copy carries only in-frame clones and drops some. The sample lists about 210,000 clones, approximately 89% occurring once. The sample consisted of PBMCs or T cells enriched from blood (not recorded which). These receptors all stem from a woman between 40 and 50 years old with acute COVID-19. Both conserved end residues are part of each CDR3. D genes are given only for firm matches. Clone size is shown for a subset of rows, as once, few, many or a class of expanded clone.

.	13	TRBJ1-6	TRBV6-2/TRBV6-3	TRBD1	CASSFDRGGYLHF	TGTGCCAGCAGTTTCGACAGGGGGGGATACCTCCACTTT
.	15	TRBJ2-7	TRBV25-1	TRBD1	CASSGADREFYEQYF	TGTGCCAGCAGTGGGGCGGACAGGGAGTTCTACGAGCAGTACTTC
.	16	TRBJ2-1	TRBV10-3	TRBD2	CAIRNGRAGDYNEQFF	TGTGCCATCAGAAACGGGCGAGCGGGAGACTACAATGAGCAGTTCTTC
once	15	TRBJ1-5	TRBV21-1	.	CASSFRDRLYQPQHF	TGTGCCAGCAGCTTTAGGGACAGGTTATATCAGCCCCAGCATTTT
.	15	TRBJ1-2	TRBV28	.	CASSDPVTVNYGYTF	TGTGCCAGCAGTGACCCGGTGACAGTTAACTATGGCTACACCTTC
.	16	TRBJ1-5	TRBV7-2	.	CASSLIPGQFNQPQHF	TGTGCCAGCAGCTTAATCCCCGGACAGTTCAATCAGCCCCAGCATTTT
.	16	TRBJ1-4	TRBV7-6	TRBD1	CASSLGATGGAEKLFF	TGTGCCAGCAGCTTGGGAGCGACAGGGGGCGCTGAAAAACTGTTTTTT
.	16	TRBJ1-6	TRBV3-1/TRBV3-2	.	CASSQAGTRDNSPLHF	TGTGCCAGCAGCCAAGCCGGGACAAGGGATAATTCACCCCTCCACTTT
.	15	TRBJ1-5	TRBV6-5	.	CASSTVGPSYQPQHF	TGTGCCAGCAGTACCGTGGGCCCTTCTTATCAGCCCCAGCATTTT
few	11	TRBJ1-2	TRBV2	.	CATGGKEGYTF	TGTGCCACCGGCGGGAAGGAAGGCTACACCTTC
.	15	TRBJ1-1	TRBV6-6	.	CASSPGGGRNTEAFF	TGTGCCAGCAGCCCCGGGGGGGGGCGGAACACTGAAGCTTTCTTT
few	13	TRBJ2-1	TRBV25-1	.	CASGVGIPNEQFF	TGTGCCAGTGGAGTCGGGATCCCCAATGAGCAGTTCTTC
.	15	TRBJ1-6	TRBV27	.	CASSLNAQINSPLHF	TGTGCCAGCAGTTTAAACGCACAAATTAATTCACCCCTCCACTTT
once	17	TRBJ1-1	TRBV21-1	.	CASPPGHTAFFNTEAFF	TGTGCCAGCCCTCCTGGACATACAGCCTTTTTTAACACTGAAGCTTTCTTT
.	14	TRBJ2-3	TRBV19	.	CASSMSSATDTQYF	TGTGCCAGTAGTATGTCTAGCGCCACAGATACGCAGTATTTT
.	13	TRBJ2-1	TRBV24-1	TRBD2	CATSGRVGNEQFF	TGTGCCACTAGCGGGAGGGTGGGCAATGAGCAGTTCTTC
.	16	TRBJ2-1	TRBV5-6	TRBD2	CASNPGTSGRHNEQFF	TGTGCCAGCAACCCAGGGACTAGCGGGAGGCACAATGAGCAGTTCTTC
.	14	TRBJ2-1	TRBV7-9	TRBD2	CASSFSGTNNEQFF	TGTGCCAGCAGCTTCAGCGGGACTAACAATGAGCAGTTCTTC
.	17	TRBJ2-1	TRBV19	TRBD2	CASSGSGLAVSYNEQFF	TGTGCCAGTAGTGGCTCAGGACTAGCGGTCTCCTACAATGAGCAGTTCTTC
.	14	TRBJ1-5	TRBV5-1	.	CASSTLGGNQPQHF	TGCGCCAGCAGCACCCTAGGGGGCAATCAGCCCCAGCATTTT
.	14	TRBJ2-3	TRBV7-2	TRBD1	CASSLRTGPDTQYF	TGTGCCAGCAGCCTTCGGACAGGGCCAGATACGCAGTATTTT
once	20	TRBJ1-1	TRBV24-1	.	CATSDSRTGIGRAGYTEAFF	TGTGCCACCAGTGATTCGCGTACCGGAATAGGGCGTGCAGGGTACACTGAAGCTTTCTTT
.	15	TRBJ2-2	TRBV11-2	TRBD2	CASSLAGGNTGELFF	TGTGCCAGCAGCTTAGCGGGAGGGAACACCGGGGAGCTGTTTTTT
.	14	TRBJ2-3	TRBV7-2	TRBD2	CASTPGLVTDTQYF	TGTGCCAGCACCCCGGGACTAGTCACAGATACGCAGTATTTT
.	15	TRBJ2-5	TRBV7-2	TRBD1	CASSSQGQGQETQYF	TGTGCCAGCAGCTCACAAGGACAGGGCCAAGAGACCCAGTACTTC
few	18	TRBJ2-1	TRBV5-1	TRBD2	CASSFPSGRASSYNEQFF	TGCGCCAGCAGCTTTCCTAGCGGGAGGGCTAGCTCCTACAATGAGCAGTTCTTC
.	16	TRBJ1-4	TRBV5-4	.	CASSLGGALGDEKLFF	TGTGCCAGCAGCCTCGGCGGGGCCCTGGGGGATGAAAAACTGTTTTTT
.	16	TRBJ1-1	TRBV5-1	.	CASSLTRVRLNTEAFF	TGCGCCAGCAGCTTGACCCGGGTACGCCTGAACACTGAAGCTTTCTTT
.	15	TRBJ2-6	TRBV27	.	CATGMRQSGANVLTF	TGTGCCACCGGAATGAGGCAATCTGGGGCCAACGTCCTGACTTTC
.	15	TRBJ1-1	TRBV24-1	.	CATSDFWPMNTEAFF	TGTGCCACCAGTGATTTCTGGCCAATGAACACTGAAGCTTTCTTT
.	16	TRBJ2-2	TRBV18	.	CASSPLGPPRAGELFF	TGTGCCAGCTCACCACTCGGACCACCGCGGGCCGGGGAGCTGTTTTTT
.	16	TRBJ2-7	TRBV4-1	.	CASSQFPGSPSYEQYF	TGCGCCAGCAGCCAGTTCCCGGGTTCTCCTTCCTACGAGCAGTACTTC
.	16	TRBJ1-2	TRBV7-9	TRBD1	CASSLEGDRSNYGYTF	TGTGCCAGCAGCTTAGAGGGGGACAGGTCTAACTATGGCTACACCTTC
.	14	TRBJ1-1	TRBV5-1	.	CASSLDGRDTEAFF	TGCGCCAGCAGCTTGGACGGGAGAGACACTGAAGCTTTCTTT
.	18	TRBJ1-1	TRBV6-6	TRBD1	CASSPGQGRVLRNTEAFF	TGTGCCAGCAGTCCTGGACAGGGGCGAGTGCTTAGGAACACTGAAGCTTTCTTT
.	12	TRBJ2-7	TRBV3-1/TRBV3-2	.	CASSQDIGSQYF	TGTGCCAGCAGCCAAGACATCGGGTCGCAGTACTTC
few	15	TRBJ1-1	TRBV7-9	.	CASSRDKGGSTEAFF	TGTGCCAGCAGCAGGGACAAGGGAGGATCCACTGAAGCTTTCTTT
.	13	TRBJ2-3	TRBV10-1	TRBD1	CASSTGGTDTQYF	TGCGCCAGCTCAACAGGGGGCACAGATACGCAGTATTTT
.	16	TRBJ2-1	TRBV7-9	TRBD1	CASSLRPGQGGGQQFF	TGTGCCAGCAGTCTGAGGCCGGGACAGGGTGGTGGGCAGCAGTTCTTC
.	16	TRBJ1-1	TRBV19	TRBD1	CASSLHPGQGNTEAFF	TGTGCCAGTAGTTTACACCCGGGACAGGGGAACACTGAAGCTTTCTTT
.	15	TRBJ2-5	TRBV21-1	.	CASSKASYRVETQYF	TGTGCCAGCAGCAAAGCTAGCTACAGGGTAGAGACCCAGTACTTC
.	13	TRBJ2-2	TRBV30	.	CAWSVQRSGELFF	TGTGCCTGGAGTGTACAGAGATCCGGGGAGCTGTTTTTT
.	16	TRBJ2-2	TRBV11-2	.	CASSLVNSPNTGELFF	TGTGCCAGCAGCTTAGTTAACAGCCCTAACACCGGGGAGCTGTTTTTT
.	17	TRBJ2-3	TRBV7-9	TRBD2	CASSLVPGLAFPDTQYF	TGTGCCAGCAGCTTAGTCCCGGGACTAGCCTTCCCAGATACGCAGTATTTT
.	14	TRBJ2-3	TRBV5-1	.	CASTETTVTDTQYF	TGCGCCAGCACCGAAACGACAGTCACAGATACGCAGTATTTT
.	14	TRBJ1-4	TRBV7-9	TRBD1	CASSLATGYEKLFF	TGTGCCAGCAGCTTAGCGACAGGGTACGAAAAACTGTTTTTT
.	15	TRBJ2-1	TRBV30	.	CAWSGSLRSYNEQFF	TGTGCCTGGAGTGGGAGTCTCCGATCCTACAATGAGCAGTTCTTC
few	15	TRBJ2-2	TRBV6-2/TRBV6-3	TRBD1	CASSEDRVRTGELFF	TGTGCCAGCAGTGAGGACAGGGTTCGCACCGGGGAGCTGTTTTTT
.	19	TRBJ1-1	TRBV11-2	TRBD1	CASENSRWTGAQMNTEAFF	TGTGCCAGCGAGAATTCGCGATGGACAGGGGCTCAGATGAACACTGAAGCTTTCTTT
once	16	TRBJ2-7	TRBV7-8	.	CASSLEGAPLSYEQYF	TGTGCCAGCAGCTTAGAAGGGGCTCCCCTCTCCTACGAGCAGTACTTC
.	18	TRBJ1-1	TRBV19	.	CASSIDNARANLGTEAFF	TGTGCCAGTAGTATAGATAACGCCAGGGCCAATTTAGGGACTGAAGCTTTCTTT
.	18	TRBJ2-2	TRBV10-3	TRBD2	CAISVRTSGGLNTGELFF	TGTGCCATCAGCGTGAGGACTAGCGGGGGGCTCAACACCGGGGAGCTGTTTTTT
.	15	TRBJ1-4	TRBV27	.	CASSPQVGGNEKLFF	TGTGCCAGCAGCCCCCAAGTAGGAGGAAATGAAAAACTGTTTTTT